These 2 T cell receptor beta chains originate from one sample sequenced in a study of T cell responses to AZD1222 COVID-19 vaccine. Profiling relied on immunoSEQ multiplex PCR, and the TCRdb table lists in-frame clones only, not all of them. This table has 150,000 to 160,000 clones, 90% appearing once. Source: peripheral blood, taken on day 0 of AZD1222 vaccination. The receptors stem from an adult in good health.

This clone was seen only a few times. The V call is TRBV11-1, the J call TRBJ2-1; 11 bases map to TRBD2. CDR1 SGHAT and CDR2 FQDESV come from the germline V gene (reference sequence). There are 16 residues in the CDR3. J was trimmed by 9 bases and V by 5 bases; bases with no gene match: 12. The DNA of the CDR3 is TGTGCCAGCAGCCCACGGGCTAGCGGGAGGAGGGGTGAGCAGTTCTTC. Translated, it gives CASSPRASGRRGEQFF. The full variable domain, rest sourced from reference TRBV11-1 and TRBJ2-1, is EAEVAQSPRYKITEKSQAVAFWCDPISGHATLYWYRQILGQGPELLVQFQDESVVDDSQLPKDRFSAERLKGVDSTLKIQPAELGDSAMYLCASSPRASGRRGEQFFGPGTRLTVL.

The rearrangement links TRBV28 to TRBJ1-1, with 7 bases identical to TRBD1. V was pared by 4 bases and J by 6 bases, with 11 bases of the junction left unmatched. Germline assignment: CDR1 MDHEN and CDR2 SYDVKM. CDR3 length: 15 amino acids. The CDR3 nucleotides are TGTGCCAGCAGTTGGAACCGGGACAGAGGATCTGAAGCTTTCTTT. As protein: CASSWNRDRGSEAFF.